Each of the 25 T cell receptor beta chains below was sequenced from the same sample in a study of immune characteristics of hereditary and idiopathic chronic pancreatitis. The data were produced by immunoSEQ multiplex PCR, yet TCRdb's version contains in-frame clones alone and is incomplete. The sample comprises 280 or so clones, around 75% of which are singletons, and 35% to 50% rests with the top ten. Sequencing was performed on pancreas tissue. The receptors derive from a human donor who was a deceased organ donor serving as a healthy control.

The rearrangement links TRBV7-6 to TRBJ2-3; 9 bases are a match to TRBD2. This CDR3 comprises 15 residues. V was clipped by 2 bases and J by 2 bases; unmatched bases: 2. Per the germline V gene, CDR1 is SGHVS and CDR2 is FNYEAQ. CDR3 coding DNA: TGTGCCAGCAGCTTAAGCGGGGGGTTCACAGATACGCAGTATTTT. Encoded protein: CASSLSGGFTDTQYF. Combining the CDR3 with reference TRBV7-6 and TRBJ2-3 gives the whole variable domain GAGVSQSPRYKVTKRGQDVALRCDPISGHVSLYWYRQALGQGPEFLTYFNYEAQQDKSGLPNDRFSAERPEGSISTLTIQRTEQRDSAMYRCASSLSGGFTDTQYFGPGTRLTVL.

V usage is TRBV5-1 and J usage is TRBJ1-5; D is possibly TRBD1 (6 bases). Between the trimmed V and J ends, which lost 4 bases and 6 bases, there was a span of 14 bases. Looked up from germline, CDR1 is SGHRS and CDR2 is YFSETQ. CDR3 size: 14 residues. This chain's CDR3 is CASSPGGGGQPQHF. The CDR3 DNA sequence: TGCGCCAGCAGCCCAGGAGGGGGTGGTCAGCCCCAGCATTTT. The full variable domain, completed using reference TRBV5-1 and TRBJ1-5, is KAGVTQTPRYLIKTRGQQVTLSCSPISGHRSVSWYQQTPGQGLQFLFEYFSETQRNKGNFPGRFSGRQFSNSRSEMNVSTLELGDSALYLCASSPGGGGQPQHFGDGTRLSIL.

J is TRBJ2-1 and V is TRBV3-1 (or the pseudogene TRBV3-2); D is unresolved. This CDR3 spans 14 amino acids. Germline values: CDR1 LGHDT, CDR2 YNNKEL (reference sequence). V shed 5 bases and J shed 5 bases, with 13 bases lying between them. CDR3 in DNA: TGTGCCAGCAGCGAAGGTGATCCCGACAATGAGCAGTTCTTC. Its protein product is CASSEGDPDNEQFF.

This CDR3 is CASSLIGVHNSPLHF. The CDR3 DNA reads TGTGCCAGCAGCTTAATCGGGGTACATAATTCACCCCTCCACTTT. The chain is built from TRBV7-9 and TRBJ1-6; D remains ambiguous. Trimming took 2 bases from V and 5 from J, leaving 10 bases between them. The CDR3 has 15 amino acids. CDR1 SEHNR and CDR2 FQNEAQ come from the germline V gene (reference sequence).

The chain uses TRBV2 and TRBJ2-5; 10 bases fit TRBD2. This CDR3 spans 15 amino acids. Trimming took 4 bases from V and 3 from J; bases not matched to a gene: 5. CDR1 and CDR2 (germline): SNHLY, FYNNEI. The CDR3 DNA sequence: TGTGCCAGCAGTGTGAGGCTAGCGGGGGAAGAGACCCAGTACTTC. Encoded protein: CASSVRLAGEETQYF.

Only a few counts were recorded for this clone. This rearrangement joins TRBV6-5 to TRBJ2-1, with 7 bases fitting TRBD2. V gave up 2 bases and J gave up 3 bases; unmatched junction bases: 1. There are 14 residues in the CDR3. Germline V gene sequence: CDR1 MNHEY, CDR2 SVGAGI. In DNA form, the CDR3 reads TGTGCCAGCAGTTACCGGGAGGACTACAATGAGCAGTTCTTC. This translates into CASSYREDYNEQFF.

This clone appeared a single time. The chain joins TRBV3-1 (or the pseudogene TRBV3-2) to TRBJ2-5, with 12 bases aligning to TRBD2. The trim removed 4 bases at V and 5 bases at J, leaving 5 bases unmatched. CDR1 is LGHDT, CDR2 YNNKEL, per germline (reference sequence). The CDR3 covers 15 residues. CDR3 nucleotides: TGTGCCAGCAGCCCCCGGACTAGCGGGAAGGAGACCCAGTACTTC. Its translation is CASSPRTSGKETQYF.

The chain couples TRBV27 to TRBJ1-1, with TRBD1 identical over 7 bases. Per germline, CDR1 MNHEY and CDR2 SMNVEV (reference sequence). The CDR3 runs to 14 residues. The J segment lost 2 bases and the V segment lost 3 bases, leaving 3 bases of the junction unmatched. The CDR3 DNA is TGTGCCAGCAGTTTTGGGACAGCCAACACTGAAGCTTTCTTT. This translates into CASSFGTANTEAFF.

This clone was seen more than once but under ten times. The V call is TRBV6-2 or TRBV6-3, the J call TRBJ1-5; 7 bases line up with TRBD1. The J segment lost 7 bases and the V segment lost 4 bases, leaving 4 bases of the junction unmatched. Germline-derived CDR1 and CDR2 are MNHEY and SVGEGT. This CDR3 is 13 amino acids long. The CDR3 DNA reads as TGTGCCAGCAGTTTGACAGGGTACCAGCCCCAGCATTTT. Its protein is CASSLTGYQPQHF.

This clone has only a few counts. This chain connects TRBV7-9 to TRBJ1-2; maybe TRBD1 (5 bases). The CDR3 is 15 residues long. The V and J ends lost 1 base and 8 bases respectively, with 17 bases between them. The germline gives CDR1 SEHNR, CDR2 FQNEAQ (reference sequence). CDR3 in amino acids: CASSLGGRFFLGYTF. DNA of the CDR3: TGTGCCAGCAGCTTAGGGGGCAGGTTTTTCTTAGGCTACACCTTC.

V gene TRBV2 combines with J gene TRBJ2-5, with D possibly matching TRBD2 (7 bases). Trimming removed 6 bases from V and 4 bases from J, with 15 bases in between. The CDR3 is made up of 14 amino acids. The germline gives CDR1 SNHLY, CDR2 FYNNEI. CDR3 region: CASSFQGRAETQYF. As DNA, the CDR3 is TGTGCCAGCAGCTTTCAGGGGAGGGCAGAGACCCAGTACTTC.

This CDR3 is CASSLATQGDGYTF. The CDR3 DNA sequence: TGTGCCAGCAGCTTAGCAACACAGGGAGATGGCTACACCTTC. This chain joins TRBV7-6 and TRBJ1-2, with D perhaps TRBD1 (6 bases). CDR3 size: 14 residues. Trimming shortened V by 0 bases and J by 6 bases, and 11 bases separated the two germline ends. Germline values: CDR1 SGHVS, CDR2 FNYEAQ.

This chain connects TRBV6-5 to TRBJ2-5, with 10 nucleotides matching TRBD2. The CDR3 is 15 amino acids. Germline V gene sequence: CDR1 MNHEY, CDR2 SVGAGI. J lost 5 bases, V lost 7 bases, and 10 bases had no gene match. Written as DNA, the CDR3 is TGTGCCAGCACCGCAGGACTAGCGGACGGGGAGACCCAGTACTTC. This sequence encodes CASTAGLADGETQYF.

With regard to this clone: An end of the junction does not agree with germline; a read error may underlie this. The V and J genes are TRBV7-7 and TRBJ2-5; 7 bases agree with TRBD2. From germline, CDR1 is SSHAT and CDR2 FNYEAQ (reference sequence). The CDR3 covers 15 residues. CDR3 nucleotide sequence: TGTGCTAGCAGCCCCAGTAGCGGGTGGGGGGAGACCCAGTACTTC. Translation: CASSPSSGWGETQYF. Complete variable domain (other parts from reference TRBV7-7 and TRBJ2-5): GAGVSQSPRYKVTKRGQDVTLRCDPISSHATLYWYQQALGQGPEFLTYFNYEAQPDKSGLPSDRFSAERPEGSISTLTIQRTEQRDSAMYRCASSPSSGWGETQYFGPGTRLLVL.

The V call is TRBV28, the J call TRBJ2-2, with D hard to call. V lost 2 bases and J lost 5, with 9 bases in between. Germline V CDR1 and CDR2: MDHEN, SYDVKM. This CDR3 has 14 residues. The CDR3 DNA reads as TGTGCCAGCAGTTTAGGCAGCCAGACCGGGGAGCTGTTTTTT. This translates into CASSLGSQTGELFF.

In regard to this clone: The junction does not match germline at one end; this may be a read error. The chain couples TRBV19 to TRBJ1-2; no clear D. This CDR3 comprises 13 residues. Germline values: CDR1 LNHDA, CDR2 SQIVND (reference sequence). The DNA for the CDR3 is TGTGCCAGTAGTATCCGGAGCGCCTATCGCTACACCTTC. Protein: CASSIRSAYRYTF.

This chain uses TRBV3-1 (or the pseudogene TRBV3-2) with TRBJ2-1; TRBD2 agrees at 9 bases. The length of the CDR3 is 17 residues. V lost 1 base and J lost 7; bases outside the gene matches: 11. Germline CDR1 is LGHDT and CDR2 is YNNKEL (reference sequence). The CDR3 bases are TGTGCCAGCAGCCAAGTTGTTGCGGGAGGGAGGGGAAATGAGCAGTTCTTC. Encoded protein: CASSQVVAGGRGNEQFF.

This clone was observed a handful of times. The chain is built from TRBV7-3 and TRBJ2-6; a weak D match, TRBD1 (5 bases). The CDR3 extends over 16 amino acids. CDR1 and CDR2 (germline): SGHTA, FQGTGA. Between the trimmed V and J ends, which lost 5 bases and 0 bases, there was a span of 11 bases. The CDR3 loop reads CASSTPGSSGANVLTF. DNA for the CDR3: TGTGCCAGCAGCACCCCAGGGTCCTCTGGGGCCAACGTCCTGACTTTC.

V is TRBV5-5 and J is TRBJ1-1; D might be TRBD1 (5 bases). Germline assignment: CDR1 SGHKS and CDR2 YYEKEE (reference sequence). This CDR3 comprises 15 residues. Trimming removed 4 bases at V and 3 bases at J, with 16 bases between. The CDR3 DNA follows: TGTGCCAGCAGCCCGACCTTTTGGGGGGACACTGAAGCTTTCTTT. Translated: CASSPTFWGDTEAFF.

The chain links TRBV5-4 to TRBJ1-1; D uncertain. Trimming pared 7 bases from V and 1 base from J, leaving 11 bases between. Germline loops: CDR1 SGHNT, CDR2 YYREEE (reference sequence). This CDR3 is built from 13 residues. The CDR3 sequence: CASRSDGNTEAFF. In nucleotides, the CDR3 is TGTGCCAGCCGAAGCGACGGGAACACTGAAGCTTTCTTT.

The CDR3 here is CASSLGTGEGEAFF. The CDR3 DNA is TGCGCCAGCAGCCTAGGGACAGGGGAAGGTGAAGCTTTCTTT. The genes are TRBV5-1 and TRBJ1-1; 10 nucleotides line up with TRBD1. Germline loops: CDR1 SGHRS, CDR2 YFSETQ. The CDR3 length is 14 residues. With V trimmed by 4 bases and J by 7 bases, 7 bases remained unmatched. Supplemented by reference TRBV5-1 and TRBJ1-1, the full variable domain reads KAGVTQTPRYLIKTRGQQVTLSCSPISGHRSVSWYQQTPGQGLQFLFEYFSETQRNKGNFPGRFSGRQFSNSRSEMNVSTLELGDSALYLCASSLGTGEGEAFFGQGTRLTVV.

This clone was found a few times. V is TRBV6-5 and J is TRBJ1-1; 7 bases map to TRBD1. The ends lost 9 bases at V and 3 bases at J; junction bases unmatched: 13. The CDR3 covers 15 residues. Germline CDR1 and CDR2: MNHEY and SVGAGI. CDR3 bases: TGTGCCAGAGGAACAGGGGTAGGTTCGGACACTGAAGCTTTCTTT. Translated: CARGTGVGSDTEAFF.

The chain recombines TRBV5-1 with TRBJ2-5; tentative D call: TRBD1 (5 bases). The germline CDR1 and CDR2 sequences are SGHRS and YFSETQ. Trimming took 4 bases from V and 5 from J, leaving 21 bases between them. The CDR3 has 16 residues. CDR3 sequence: CASSRTPPDSGETQYF. Here the CDR3 DNA reads TGCGCCAGCAGCCGCACCCCGCCTGACAGTGGGGAGACCCAGTACTTC.

The chain employs TRBV25-1 and TRBJ2-1; 8 nucleotides align to TRBD2. CDR3 size: 13 residues. Trimming removed 4 bases from V and 6 bases from J; junction bases left unmatched: 2. From germline, CDR1 is MGHDK and CDR2 SYGVNS. CDR3 loop: CASSVSGGNEQFF. The CDR3 DNA reads as TGTGCCAGCAGTGTCAGCGGGGGCAATGAGCAGTTCTTC. The whole variable domain, remainder taken from reference TRBV25-1 and TRBJ2-1, is EADIYQTPRYLVIGTGKKITLECSQTMGHDKMYWYQQDPGMELHLIHYSYGVNSTEKGDLSSESTVSRIRTEHFPLTLESARPSHTSQYLCASSVSGGNEQFFGPGTRLTVL.

The CDR3 reads CASRNEQFF. The CDR3 DNA follows: TGTGCCAGCAGGAATGAGCAGTTCTTC. The chain has TRBV12-3 or TRBV12-4 and TRBJ2-1; the D is unclear. The V gene lost 6 bases and the J gene lost 7 bases, with 1 base spanning the gap. CDR3 size: 9 residues.